The 7 T cell receptor beta chains below were found in one sample sequenced in a study of blood T cells in healthy people across ages (dated by TCRdb to about 2015). Library preparation was by 5' RACE. Sequencing was performed on an Illumina HiSeq 2500. The second PCR ran for roughly 7 to 12 cycles and used a J-beta primer mix along with a sample-barcoded 5' primer. TCRdb took the public reads, trimmed them with fastp at Q25, ran MiXCR for clone calling and kept in-frame beta chains. Rows are unified per CDR3 protein, each entry keeping the most common DNA and genes. A total of about a million distinct CDR3 sequences appear in this sample, approximately 38% of them only once. Over 10% of the sample rests with the top ten. Sequencing input: blood. The receptors were sampled from a man between 18 and 35 years old in good health.

The chain recombines TRBV20-1 with TRBJ2-2; D is perhaps TRBD1 or TRBD2 (5 bases each). The V and J ends lost 7 bases and 1 base respectively, with 16 bases between them. The CDR3 extends over 15 amino acids. In germline, CDR1 is DFQATT, CDR2 SNEGSKA (reference sequence). The CDR3 DNA reads as TGCAGTGTTAGGGGAGAGGCAGGGAACACCGGGGAGCTGTTTTTT. This codes for CSVRGEAGNTGELFF.

The chain links TRBV6-1 to TRBJ1-5; no clear D gene. Germline V gene data show CDR1 as MNHNS and CDR2 as SASEGT. Trimming stripped 4 bases from V and 1 base from J, with 5 bases between. The CDR3 is made up of 13 amino acids. CDR3 residues: CASSGYSNQPQHF. CDR3 nucleotides: TGTGCCAGCAGTGGCTACAGCAATCAGCCCCAGCATTTT.

The chain combines TRBV12-3 or TRBV12-4 with TRBJ2-5; 7 positions match TRBD2. V was clipped by 6 bases and J by 1 base; unmatched bases: 5. The CDR3 totals 14 residues. CDR3 sequence: CASRTGTTQETQYF. CDR3 sequence (DNA): TGTGCCAGCAGAACCGGGACTACCCAAGAGACCCAGTACTTC.

A single count supports this clonotype. This could be a read error, since a much larger clone is one nucleotide away. The chain couples TRBV4-3 to TRBJ2-1, with D tentatively TRBD2 (6 bases). TRBJ2-7 matches the DNA end more closely, so the J call is doubtful. Germline V gene sequence: CDR1 LGHNA, CDR2 YSLEER. The length of the CDR3 is 13 residues. CDR3 sequence: CASSQQDYNEQYF. CDR3 bases: TGCGCCAGCAGCCAACAGGACTACAATGAGCAGTACTTC.

The chain couples TRBV7-3 to TRBJ2-1; 10 nucleotides agree with TRBD1. With V trimmed by 2 bases and J by 8 bases, 9 bases remained unmatched. From germline, CDR1 is SGHTA and CDR2 FQGTGA. This CDR3 region has 16 residues. CDR3 nucleotides: TGTGCCAGCAGCTTACTTCCGGGACAGGGGATCGATGAGCAGTTCTTC. This gives the protein CASSLLPGQGIDEQFF.

The chain employs TRBV28 and TRBJ2-1, with TRBD2 as a possible D gene (5 bases). CDR1 is MDHEN, CDR2 SYDVKM, per germline. Trimming shortened V by 8 bases and J by 3 bases, and 8 bases separated the two germline ends. This CDR3 has 12 amino acids. The CDR3 loop reads CASVRDYNEQFF. The CDR3 DNA reads as TGTGCCAGCGTTCGGGACTACAATGAGCAGTTCTTC.

The rearrangement links TRBV5-1 to TRBJ2-3, with 8 bases aligning to TRBD2. This CDR3 has 15 residues. The V gene end was trimmed by 6 bases and the J gene end by 5 bases; junction bases not matched to a gene: 11. The germline V gene has CDR1 SGHRS and CDR2 YFSETQ. The CDR3 nucleotides are TGCGCCAGCACTCGGGGGGGACTACCAGGAGATACGCAGTATTTT. This encodes CASTRGGLPGDTQYF.